This passage covers 11 T cell receptor beta chains from one sample sequenced in a study of cytotoxic CD8 clonotypes in ibrutinib-treated CLL. The assay was immunoSEQ multiplex PCR, and TCRdb's table has in-frame clones only and misses some. Of 150,000 to 250,000 clones in the sample, around 70% were seen once. Sequences were derived from PBMCs, sampled after 24 months of ibrutinib treatment. The receptors here all came from a human donor with chronic lymphocytic leukemia.

This clone was seen more than once but under ten times. The gene calls are TRBV4-2 and TRBJ1-1; possible D gene TRBD1, 5 bases. CDR1 LGHNA and CDR2 YNFKEQ come from the germline V gene. V was clipped by 0 bases and J by 3 bases, with 14 bases between them. The CDR3 totals 16 residues. CDR3 region: CASSQDQGRWDTEAFF. The CDR3 DNA reads TGTGCCAGCAGCCAAGACCAGGGACGGTGGGACACTGAAGCTTTCTTT.

This clone was found once. The chain is built from TRBV19 and TRBJ1-5, with TRBD1 matching over 9 bases. V shed 3 bases, J shed 4 bases, and the junction held 16 bases outside the gene matches. This CDR3 comprises 19 residues. Germline V lookup: CDR1 LNHDA, CDR2 SQIVND (reference sequence). The CDR3 reads CASSIRKEGTGSVNQPQHF. The CDR3 DNA is TGTGCCAGTAGTATCCGGAAAGAAGGGACAGGGTCGGTTAATCAGCCCCAGCATTTT.

The gene calls are TRBV4-3 and TRBJ2-5; no definite D call. The CDR3 contains 14 residues. Germline V gives CDR1 LGHNA, CDR2 YSLEER. V lost 2 bases, J lost 2 bases, and 9 bases lay in between. The CDR3 region is CASSQYPEQETQYF. In DNA, the CDR3 is TGCGCCAGCAGCCAATATCCGGAGCAAGAGACCCAGTACTTC.

The CDR3 is CASSYGAGPNEQFF. The CDR3 DNA reads as TGTGCCAGCAGTTACGGGGCAGGGCCCAATGAGCAGTTCTTC. This chain links TRBV6-5 with TRBJ2-1, with TRBD1 as a possible D gene (5 bases). Germline V gene sequence: CDR1 MNHEY, CDR2 SVGAGI. This CDR3 spans 14 amino acids. V was pared by 2 bases and J by 6 bases, with 11 bases between.

This clone was seen just once. The chain has TRBV30 and TRBJ1-1, with D possibly being TRBD1 (6 bases). The V gene lost 1 base and the J gene lost 3 bases, with 12 bases spanning the gap. The CDR3 spans 14 residues. Germline CDR1 and CDR2: GTSNPN and SVGIG (reference sequence). Written as DNA, the CDR3 is TGTGCCTGGAGTGCCAGGGGCTCGGACACTGAAGCTTTCTTT. As protein: CAWSARGSDTEAFF.

This chain uses TRBV6-6 with TRBJ2-1; 7 nucleotides match TRBD1. Germline V CDR1 and CDR2: MNHNY, SVGAGI (reference sequence). CDR3 size: 13 residues. With V trimmed by 4 bases and J by 3 bases, 0 bases remained unmatched. CDR3 residues: CASSWDSYNEQFF. DNA of the CDR3: TGTGCCAGCAGTTGGGACAGCTACAATGAGCAGTTCTTC.

The genes are TRBV4-3 and TRBJ2-7, with 9 nucleotides matching TRBD1. V was clipped by 2 bases and J by 6 bases; unmatched bases: 14. Germline V lookup: CDR1 LGHNA, CDR2 YSLEER. The CDR3 length is 17 residues. The CDR3 sequence: CASSQTTMDRGDGEQYF. CDR3 in DNA: TGCGCCAGCAGCCAAACTACAATGGACAGGGGAGATGGCGAGCAGTACTTC.

V and J are TRBV11-3 and TRBJ1-1, with D maybe TRBD1 (5 bases). The CDR3 loop spans 14 amino acids. The V gene's germline CDR1 is SGHNT and CDR2 YENEEA. The ends were cut back, 2 bases at V and 6 bases at J, with 13 bases in the middle. The CDR3 sequence: CASSLRSGGPEAFF. For the CDR3, the DNA is TGTGCCAGCAGCTTAAGGTCCGGGGGACCTGAAGCTTTCTTT.

The rearrangement joins TRBV7-8 to TRBJ2-7; D might be TRBD2 (6 bases). V lost 0 bases and J lost 5, with 11 bases in between. CDR1 is SGHVS, CDR2 FQNEAQ, per germline. This CDR3 has 14 residues. The CDR3 is CASSLAGGAHEQYF. CDR3 nucleotide sequence: TGTGCCAGCAGCTTAGCGGGAGGAGCCCACGAGCAGTACTTC.

The chain joins TRBV6-6 to TRBJ2-1; D might be TRBD1 or TRBD2, each matching 7 bases. V was cut by 7 bases and J by 8 bases, with 18 bases left in between. This CDR3 is 14 amino acids long. CDR1 is MNHNY and CDR2 is SVGAGI in the germline V gene (reference sequence). The CDR3 bases are TGTGCCAGCAAAGCGGGACAGAATAACGATGAGCAGTTCTTC. Translation: CASKAGQNNDEQFF.

V and J are TRBV10-2 and TRBJ2-4; D gene unclear. V lost 6 bases and J 0 bases, leaving 6 bases between the germline ends. CDR3 size: 13 residues. The germline gives CDR1 WSHSY, CDR2 SAAADI. The CDR3: CASRDLAKNIQYF. The CDR3, as DNA: TGCGCCAGCAGAGACTTAGCCAAAAACATTCAGTACTTC.